The clone carrying this T cell receptor beta chain has just a few counts. Per the study methods: Reference gene primer amplification in the assay estimated nucleated cell counts. The method was immunoSEQ multiplex PCR; TCRdb's version includes in-frame clones alone and lacks a portion of them. For V, J and clone size, that table is used; D and trimming come from the DNA. The data hold fewer than 85,000 clones, with approximately 81% observed a single time. The sample belongs to a study of blood T cell repertoires in COVID-19. On the study more broadly: COVID-19 samples collected from the United States, Italy and Spain covered acute and convalescent phases. PBMCs, B-cell-depleted T cells, or T cells were the source of the cDNA or gDNA that made up the material.

Trimming stripped 4 bases from V and 0 bases from J, with 10 bases between. Germline-derived CDR1 and CDR2 are MDHEN and SYDVKM. This CDR3 has 15 amino acids. The TCR comes from a woman of 80 years or more with active or convalescent COVID-19. The chain couples TRBV28 to TRBJ1-3, with D uncertain. Sequencing used peripheral blood. CDR3 nucleotide sequence: TGTGCCAGCAGTTCGAGGTTGTTCTCTGGAAACACCATATATTTT. Its translation: CASSSRLFSGNTIYF.